The 9 T cell receptor beta chains given below trace back to one sample, sequenced in a study of PD-1 blockade in classical Hodgkin lymphoma. The method was immunoSEQ multiplex PCR; TCRdb's version includes in-frame clones alone and lacks a portion of them. The repertoire holds around 60,000 clones, around 90% seen once, with around 10% in the top ten. Time point given: cycle 4 day 1 (C4D1), after more than five weeks of nivolumab. The patients all showed relapse after autologous stem cell transplantation, while their brentuximab vedotin exposure varied. Sequences were derived from peripheral blood mononuclear cells (PBMCs), sampled before the fourth cycle of nivolumab. Receptors originate from a human donor with classical Hodgkin lymphoma.

The chain recombines TRBV27 with TRBJ2-5; 8 bases are shared with TRBD1. Germline CDR1 MNHEY, CDR2 SMNVEV (reference sequence). The CDR3 spans 14 residues. Trimming took 6 bases from V and 5 from J; bases not matched to a gene: 8. The CDR3 sequence: CASSDRGGQETQYF. CDR3 nucleotide sequence: TGTGCCAGCAGCGACAGGGGAGGACAGGAGACCCAGTACTTC.

This clone was observed a single time. This sequence joins TRBV7-3 and TRBJ2-1; weak D call: TRBD1 (6 bases). Trimming removed 0 bases at V and 9 bases at J, with 6 bases between. Germline V gene sequence: CDR1 SGHTA, CDR2 FQGTGA. CDR3 length: 12 residues. This CDR3 reads CASSLTGGEQFF. Written as DNA, the CDR3 is TGTGCCAGCAGCTTAACAGGGGGTGAGCAGTTCTTC.

V gene TRBV5-4 combines with J gene TRBJ2-7, with D perhaps matching TRBD1 (5 bases). Looked up from germline, CDR1 is SGHNT and CDR2 is YYREEE (reference sequence). This CDR3 contains 15 residues. V was clipped by 2 bases and J by 3 bases, with 15 bases between them. The CDR3 sequence: CASSFGYHDSYEQYF. Here the CDR3 DNA reads TGTGCCAGCAGCTTTGGATACCACGACAGCTACGAGCAGTACTTC.

The rearrangement joins TRBV4-2 to TRBJ1-1, with TRBD1 as a possible D gene (6 bases). V dropped 4 bases and J dropped 5 bases, with 23 bases sitting between them. The germline V gene has CDR1 LGHNA and CDR2 YNFKEQ. This CDR3 has 17 amino acids. The CDR3 DNA is TGTGCCAGCAGCCTAGGGGACATATTAGGAAGAGGGACTGAAGCTTTCTTT. Its protein product is CASSLGDILGRGTEAFF.

This clone was detected only a few times. This chain joins TRBV2 and TRBJ1-4, with D unclear. Germline V CDR1 and CDR2: SNHLY, FYNNEI. The CDR3 is made up of 12 amino acids. Trimming stripped 3 bases from V and 10 bases from J, with 9 bases between. The CDR3 region has the DNA TGTGCCAGCAGTGACGGTACCGGAAAACTGTTTTTT. It specifies CASSDGTGKLFF.

This rearrangement joins TRBV19 to TRBJ2-5, with 13 positions matching TRBD2. This CDR3 spans 18 amino acids. Germline V lookup: CDR1 LNHDA, CDR2 SQIVND (reference sequence). The J segment lost 1 base and the V segment lost 4 bases, leaving 9 bases of the junction unmatched. The CDR3 nucleotides read TGTGCCAGTAGTACTAGGGGACTAGCGGGGACAGGCCAAGAGACCCAGTACTTC. This encodes CASSTRGLAGTGQETQYF.

The chain uses TRBV7-3 and TRBJ2-3; D is unresolved. The CDR3 contains 13 residues. Germline CDR1 and CDR2: SGHTA and FQGTGA. Trimming took off 4 bases at V and 6 bases at J, with 11 bases between the two ends. This CDR3 is CASSSTWSDTQYF. The DNA of the CDR3 is TGTGCCAGCAGCTCGACCTGGTCGGATACGCAGTATTTT.

As DNA, the CDR3 is TGTGCCAGCAGTGCCGCCGGCTACACCTTC. It is translated as CASSAAGYTF. The chain is built from TRBV6-1 and TRBJ1-2; D not resolved. CDR1 is MNHNS, CDR2 SASEGT, per germline. The CDR3 is 10 amino acids. The ends were cut back, 4 bases at V and 8 bases at J, with 5 bases in the middle.

This rearrangement joins TRBV7-4 to TRBJ1-1, with D unclear. Trimming pared 2 bases from V and 4 bases from J, leaving 20 bases between. Germline V lookup: CDR1 SGHVT, CDR2 SQSDAQ. The CDR3 is 17 residues long. The chain's CDR3 is CASSLLWVFPKRTEAFF. The CDR3 bases are TGTGCCAGCAGCTTATTATGGGTGTTCCCAAAACGCACTGAAGCTTTCTTT.